This section outlines one TCR beta chain sequence together with its context. The antigen remains unidentified. The PCR made use of 60 Vbeta and 13 Jbeta primers. Generated by immunoSEQ multiplex PCR, the TCRdb table keeps only in-frame clones and is missing some. The sample yields 150,000 or so clones, roughly 80% seen once. The data were taken from a study of cytomegalovirus exposure and HLA in healthy donors. Study-level points and caveats: A cluster of highly shared sequence variants was likely a sequencing artifact. TCR beta V- and J-gene trimming was later associated with a missense DCLRE1C variant. Three CMV-associated chains proved CMV antigen-specific in vitro.

Germline CDR1 LNHDA, CDR2 SQIVND (reference sequence). The CDR3 totals 17 residues. V lost 1 base and J 4 bases, leaving 14 bases between the germline ends. The clonotype originates from a female donor in good health and CMV-seronegative. The chain links TRBV19 to TRBJ2-6; weak D call: TRBD1 (5 bases). The specimen sequenced was PBMCs. CDR3 loop: CASSIGGAPRGANVLTF. The CDR3 DNA is TGTGCCAGTAGTATAGGTGGGGCTCCGCGGGGGGCCAACGTCCTGACTTTC.